The rows below give T cell receptor beta chains drawn from one sample of a study of T cell responses to AZD1222 COVID-19 vaccine. The data were produced by immunoSEQ multiplex PCR, yet TCRdb's version contains in-frame clones alone and is incomplete. The sample consists of 130,000 or so clones, around 86% of them appearing once. The source was peripheral blood, collected on day 0 of AZD1222 vaccination. The source of these receptors is an adult in good health. The CDR3 runs from the conserved cysteine through the conserved F or W. Rows may omit the clone size; those that give it use once, few, many or a size class.

>TRBV25-1|TRBJ2-7|NA
CASSELGRIHEQYF
>TRBV7-2|TRBJ1-5|NA
CASSSQEGGQPQHF
>TRBV5-6|TRBJ1-1|NA
CASLRQFNTEAFF
>TRBV3-1/TRBV3-2|TRBJ2-5|few
CASSQGAGDQETQYF
>TRBV9|TRBJ1-6|NA
CASSVGGNSPLHF
>TRBV19|TRBJ2-2|NA
CASSKLEEDTGELFF
>TRBV6-5|TRBJ1-1|NA
CASKPSAGLGTEAFF
>TRBV9|TRBJ2-1|few
CASSVARGRVSLYNEQFF
>TRBV6-5|TRBJ2-1|NA
CASSPLAISYNEQFF
>TRBV7-9|TRBJ1-1|NA
CASSLEAIGTEAFF
>TRBV30|TRBJ1-3|once
CAWSVSGYSGNTIYF
>TRBV2|TRBJ1-5|NA
CASNPQGGQPQHF
>TRBV30|TRBJ2-7|NA
CAWSVKGQGGGYEQYF
>TRBV19|TRBJ2-1|NA
CASKRGGPTLNEQFF
>TRBV7-2|TRBJ1-1|NA
CASSLLAGQTEAFF
>TRBV6-5|TRBJ2-7|NA
CASSYSRSGAGYEQYF
>TRBV6-5|TRBJ1-6|once
CASRLLEGSPLHF
>TRBV6-5|TRBJ1-2|NA
CASSPGQGYFGYTF
>TRBV5-5|TRBJ1-6|NA
CASSISGTQNSPLHF
>TRBV2|TRBJ2-3|once
CASNLAGSTDTQYF
>TRBV7-9|TRBJ2-4|NA
CASSGDDSSLNIQYF
>TRBV6-5|TRBJ1-1|NA
CAGKKPMNTEAFF
>TRBV12-3/TRBV12-4|TRBJ1-1|NA
CASRTGLVEAFF
>TRBV18|TRBJ1-1|NA
CASSSMTGNTEAFF
>TRBV5-4|TRBJ1-4|NA
CASTASGQGGLFF
>TRBV30|TRBJ1-2|NA
CACRDSNYGYTF
>TRBV12-3/TRBV12-4|TRBJ1-4|NA
CASSFTENEKLFF
>TRBV7-6|TRBJ2-5|NA
CASSPRTSGPQETQYF
>TRBV5-1|TRBJ1-3|once
CASSQGGGPGNTIYF
>TRBV5-1|TRBJ1-2|NA
CASSIRDRGFVRGYTF
>TRBV4-3|TRBJ1-6|NA
CASSQEGQSPLHF
>TRBV4-1|TRBJ1-2|NA
CASSQLLTTGPRYGYTF
>TRBV10-1|TRBJ1-1|NA
CASSTGRKNTEAFF
>TRBV20-1|TRBJ1-3|NA
CSASSFRVGKGNTIYF
>TRBV6-1|TRBJ1-2|NA
CASSEGGTGGGYTF
>TRBV21-1|TRBJ1-5|NA
CASSPWRARLLIFVQPQHF
>TRBV30|TRBJ2-5|NA
CAWSLVGQETQYF
>TRBV7-9|TRBJ1-5|once
CASSLQGMSNQPQHF
>TRBV7-2|TRBJ1-2|NA
CASSPPGTGVYGYTF
>TRBV5-6|TRBJ2-1|NA
CASSSGASYNEQFF